In its sample, the clone carrying this TCR beta chain was seen many times. Its antigen is unidentified. V lost 2 bases, J lost 6 bases, and 11 bases lay in between. CDR3 length: 13 amino acids. Germline CDR1 is MNHEY and CDR2 is SVGEGT. Time point of the sample: longitudinal time-point 2. This entry belongs to a study of neurological immune-mediated disorders. Findings of the study overall: Private repertoires in all groups were suggested by the finding that expanded clones across subjects shared no CDR3 amino acid sequences.

TCRdb analysed the 5' RACE reads with MiXCR anew, one entry per CDR3 protein. The sample includes some 45,000 distinct CDR3 sequences, about an eighth of them seen just once. The genes are TRBV6-2 or TRBV6-3 and TRBJ2-7; TRBD2 is a possible D gene (5 bases). Source material: PBMCs. This clonotype originated in a male donor with HTLV-1-associated myelopathy (HAM/TSP). CDR3 nucleotide sequence: TGTGCCAGCAGTTACGACCCCCGGGGCGAGCAGTACTTC. As protein: CASSYDPRGEQYF.